This TCR beta chain was recovered during a study of blood T cell repertoires in COVID-19. About the study: Whether acute or convalescent, the COVID-19 samples came from the United States, Italy and Spain. The cDNA or gDNA used as material had been derived from T cells, B-cell-depleted T cells, or PBMCs.

Participants, about 18 to 90 years old, spanned around 25 US areas. Cohort allocation depended upon clinical history that participants reported. CDR1 is LGHDT and CDR2 is YNNKEL in the germline V gene (reference sequence). Trimming took off 3 bases at V and 5 bases at J, with 7 bases between the two ends. The CDR3 is 12 residues long. Repertoires were generated with immunoSEQ multiplex PCR, while TCRdb's copy carries only in-frame clones and drops some. The table shows some 210,000 clones, with 80% occurring only once. The TCR sequence derives from a man aged 30-40 years with acute COVID-19. The chain is built from TRBV3-1 (or the pseudogene TRBV3-2) and TRBJ2-5; a possible D gene is TRBD1 (5 bases). Sequences were obtained from PBMCs or T cells enriched from blood (not recorded which). The CDR3 sequence: CASSQGRETQYF. The CDR3 DNA reads as TGTGCCAGCAGCCAGGGGCGGGAGACCCAGTACTTC.